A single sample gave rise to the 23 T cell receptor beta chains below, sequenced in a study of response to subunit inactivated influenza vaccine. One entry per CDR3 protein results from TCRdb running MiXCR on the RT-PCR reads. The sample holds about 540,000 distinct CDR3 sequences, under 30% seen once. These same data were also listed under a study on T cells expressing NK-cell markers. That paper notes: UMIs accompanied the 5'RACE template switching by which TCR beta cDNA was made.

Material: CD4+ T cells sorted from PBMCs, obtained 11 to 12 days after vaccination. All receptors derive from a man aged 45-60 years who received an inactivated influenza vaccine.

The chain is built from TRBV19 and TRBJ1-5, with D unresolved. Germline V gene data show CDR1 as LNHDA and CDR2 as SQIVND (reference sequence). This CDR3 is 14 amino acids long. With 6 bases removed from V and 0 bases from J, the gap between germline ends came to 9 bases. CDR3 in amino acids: CASRTDYSNQPQHF. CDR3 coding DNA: TGTGCCAGTAGGACGGACTATAGCAATCAGCCCCAGCATTTT.

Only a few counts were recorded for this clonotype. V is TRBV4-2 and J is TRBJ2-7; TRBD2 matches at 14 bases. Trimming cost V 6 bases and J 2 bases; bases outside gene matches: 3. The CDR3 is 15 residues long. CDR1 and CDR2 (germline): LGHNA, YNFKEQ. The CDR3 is CASRETSGRAYEQYF. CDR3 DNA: TGTGCCAGCAGAGAGACTAGCGGGAGGGCCTACGAGCAGTACTTC.

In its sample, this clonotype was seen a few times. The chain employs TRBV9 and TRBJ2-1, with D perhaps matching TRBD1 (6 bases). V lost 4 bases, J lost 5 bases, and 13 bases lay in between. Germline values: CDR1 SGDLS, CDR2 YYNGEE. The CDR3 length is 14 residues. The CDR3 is CASSPGTLNNEQFF. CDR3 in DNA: TGTGCCAGCAGCCCGGGGACACTTAACAATGAGCAGTTCTTC. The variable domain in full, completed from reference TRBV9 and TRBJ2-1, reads DSGVTQTPKHLITATGQRVTLRCSPRSGDLSVYWYQQSLDQGLQFLIQYYNGEERAKGNILERFSAQQFPDLHSELNLSSLELGDSALYFCASSPGTLNNEQFFGPGTRLTVL.

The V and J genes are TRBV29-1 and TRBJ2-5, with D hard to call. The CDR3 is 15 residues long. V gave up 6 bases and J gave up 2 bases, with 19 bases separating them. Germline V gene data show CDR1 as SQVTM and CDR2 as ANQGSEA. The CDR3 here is CSVRPPGRRQETQYF. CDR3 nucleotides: TGCAGCGTGAGGCCCCCGGGCCGGCGACAAGAGACCCAGTACTTC. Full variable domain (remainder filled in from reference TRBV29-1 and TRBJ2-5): SAVISQKPSRDICQRGTSLTIQCQVDSQVTMMFWYRQQPGQSLTLIATANQGSEATYESGFVIDKFPISRPNLTFSTLTVSNMSPEDSSIYLCSVRPPGRRQETQYFGPGTRLLVL.

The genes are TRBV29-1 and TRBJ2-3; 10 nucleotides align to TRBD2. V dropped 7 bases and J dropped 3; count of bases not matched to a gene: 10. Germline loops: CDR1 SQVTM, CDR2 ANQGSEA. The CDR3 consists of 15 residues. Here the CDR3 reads CSAPERGGQTDTQYF. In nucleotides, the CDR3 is TGCAGCGCCCCGGAGCGGGGGGGCCAGACAGATACGCAGTATTTT.

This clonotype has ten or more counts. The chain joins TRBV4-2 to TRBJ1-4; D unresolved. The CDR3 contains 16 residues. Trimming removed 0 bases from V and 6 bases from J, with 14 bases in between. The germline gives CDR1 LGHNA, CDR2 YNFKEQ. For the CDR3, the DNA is TGTGCCAGCAGCCAAGAGAGAAACCGAGCCCATGAAAAACTGTTTTTT. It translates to CASSQERNRAHEKLFF.

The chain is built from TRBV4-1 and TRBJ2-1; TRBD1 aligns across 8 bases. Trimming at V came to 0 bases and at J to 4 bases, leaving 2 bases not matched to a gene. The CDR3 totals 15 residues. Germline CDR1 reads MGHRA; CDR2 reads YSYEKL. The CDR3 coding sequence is TGCGCCAGCAGCCAAGAGCGGACAGGGTACAATGAGCAGTTCTTC. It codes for CASSQERTGYNEQFF.

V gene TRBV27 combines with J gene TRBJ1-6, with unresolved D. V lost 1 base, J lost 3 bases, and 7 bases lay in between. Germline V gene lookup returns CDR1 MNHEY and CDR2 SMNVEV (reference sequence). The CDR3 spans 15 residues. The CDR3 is CASSLYRGYNSPLHF. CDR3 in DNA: TGTGCCAGCAGTTTATATCGGGGCTATAATTCACCCCTCCACTTT.

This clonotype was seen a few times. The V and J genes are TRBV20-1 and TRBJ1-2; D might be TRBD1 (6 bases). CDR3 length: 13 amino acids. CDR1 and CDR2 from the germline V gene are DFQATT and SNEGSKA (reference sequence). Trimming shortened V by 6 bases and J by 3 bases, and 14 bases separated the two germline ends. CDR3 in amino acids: CSAPQGSHYGYTF. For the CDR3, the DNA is TGCAGTGCACCCCAGGGGAGTCACTATGGCTACACCTTC.

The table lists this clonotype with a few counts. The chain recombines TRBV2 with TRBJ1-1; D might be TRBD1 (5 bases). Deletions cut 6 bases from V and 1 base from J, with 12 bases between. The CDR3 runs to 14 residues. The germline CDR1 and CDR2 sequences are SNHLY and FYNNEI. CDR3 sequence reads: CASRMGGENTEAFF. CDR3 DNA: TGTGCCAGCAGAATGGGAGGGGAGAACACTGAAGCTTTCTTT.

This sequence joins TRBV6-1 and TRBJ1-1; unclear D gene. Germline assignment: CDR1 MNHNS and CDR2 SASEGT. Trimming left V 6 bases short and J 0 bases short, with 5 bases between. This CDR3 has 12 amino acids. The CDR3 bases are TGTGCCAGCAGGGCTATGAACACTGAAGCTTTCTTT. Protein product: CASRAMNTEAFF.

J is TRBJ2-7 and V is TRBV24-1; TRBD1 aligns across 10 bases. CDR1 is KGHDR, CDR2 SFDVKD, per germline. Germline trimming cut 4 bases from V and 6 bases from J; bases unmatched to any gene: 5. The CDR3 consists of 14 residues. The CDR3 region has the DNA TGTGCCACCAGTGAAACCGGGACAGGGGTCGAGCAGTACTTC. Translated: CATSETGTGVEQYF.

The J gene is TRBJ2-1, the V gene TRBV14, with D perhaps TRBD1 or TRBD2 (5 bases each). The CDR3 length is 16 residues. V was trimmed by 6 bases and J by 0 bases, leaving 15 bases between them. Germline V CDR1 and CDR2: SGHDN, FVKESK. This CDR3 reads CASRPRDPSSYNEQFF. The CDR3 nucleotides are TGTGCCAGCAGACCCAGGGACCCGAGCTCCTACAATGAGCAGTTCTTC. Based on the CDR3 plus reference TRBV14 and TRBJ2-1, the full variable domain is EAGVTQFPSHSVIEKGQTVTLRCDPISGHDNLYWYRRVMGKEIKFLLHFVKESKQDESGMPNNRFLAERTGGTYSTLKVQPAELEDSGVYFCASRPRDPSSYNEQFFGPGTRLTVL.

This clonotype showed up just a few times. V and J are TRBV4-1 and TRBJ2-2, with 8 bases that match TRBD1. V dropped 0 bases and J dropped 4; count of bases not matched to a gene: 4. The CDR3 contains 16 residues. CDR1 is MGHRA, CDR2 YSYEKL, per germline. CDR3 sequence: CASSQELTGGTGELFF. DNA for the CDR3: TGCGCCAGCAGCCAAGAGTTAACAGGGGGCACCGGGGAGCTGTTTTTT.

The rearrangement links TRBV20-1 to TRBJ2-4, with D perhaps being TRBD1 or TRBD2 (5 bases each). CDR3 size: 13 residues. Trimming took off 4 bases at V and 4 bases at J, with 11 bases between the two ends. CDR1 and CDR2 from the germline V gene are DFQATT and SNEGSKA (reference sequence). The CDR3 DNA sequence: TGCAGTGCTATCCCGGGACGTAAAAACATTCAGTACTTC. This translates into CSAIPGRKNIQYF.

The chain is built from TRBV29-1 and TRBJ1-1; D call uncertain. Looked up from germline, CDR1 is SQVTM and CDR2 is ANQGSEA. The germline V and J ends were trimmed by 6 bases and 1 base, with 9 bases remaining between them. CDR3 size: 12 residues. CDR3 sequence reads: CSVLQENTEAFF. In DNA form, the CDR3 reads TGCAGCGTCCTACAAGAGAACACTGAAGCTTTCTTT. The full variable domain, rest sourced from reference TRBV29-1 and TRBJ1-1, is SAVISQKPSRDICQRGTSLTIQCQVDSQVTMMFWYRQQPGQSLTLIATANQGSEATYESGFVIDKFPISRPNLTFSTLTVSNMSPEDSSIYLCSVLQENTEAFFGQGTRLTVV.

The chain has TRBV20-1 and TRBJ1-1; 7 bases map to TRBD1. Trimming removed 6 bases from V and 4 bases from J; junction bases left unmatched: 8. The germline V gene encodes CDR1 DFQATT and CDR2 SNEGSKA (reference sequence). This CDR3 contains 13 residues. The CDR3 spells CSAASTGITEAFF. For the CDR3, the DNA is TGCAGTGCCGCATCGACAGGGATCACTGAAGCTTTCTTT.

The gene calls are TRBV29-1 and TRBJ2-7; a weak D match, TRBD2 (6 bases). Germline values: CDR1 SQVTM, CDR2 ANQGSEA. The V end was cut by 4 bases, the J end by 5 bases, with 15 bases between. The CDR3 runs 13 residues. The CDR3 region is CSVGGFREDEQYF. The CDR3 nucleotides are TGCAGCGTTGGAGGTTTTAGGGAGGACGAGCAGTACTTC.

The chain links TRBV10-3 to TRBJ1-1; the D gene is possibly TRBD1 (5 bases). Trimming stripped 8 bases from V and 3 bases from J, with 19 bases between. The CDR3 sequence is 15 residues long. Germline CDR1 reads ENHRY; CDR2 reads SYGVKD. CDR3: CAIWDPGRGDTEAFF. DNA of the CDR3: TGTGCCATCTGGGATCCGGGTCGAGGGGACACTGAAGCTTTCTTT.

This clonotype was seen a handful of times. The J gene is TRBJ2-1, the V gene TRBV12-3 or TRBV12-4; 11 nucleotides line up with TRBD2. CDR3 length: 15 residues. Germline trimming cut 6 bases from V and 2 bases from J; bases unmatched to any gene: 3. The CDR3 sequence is CASRPTSGTYNEQFF. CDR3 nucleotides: TGTGCCAGCAGACCGACTAGCGGGACCTACAATGAGCAGTTCTTC.

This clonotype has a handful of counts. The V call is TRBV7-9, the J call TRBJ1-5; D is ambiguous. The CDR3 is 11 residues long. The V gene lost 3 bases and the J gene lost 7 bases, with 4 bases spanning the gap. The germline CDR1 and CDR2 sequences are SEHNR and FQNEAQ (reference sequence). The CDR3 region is CASSLIQPQHF. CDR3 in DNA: TGTGCCAGCAGCTTGATCCAGCCCCAGCATTTT.

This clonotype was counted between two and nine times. The CDR3 nucleotides read TGCGCCAGCAGCCTGGGGACAGCGGTTGTCCATGGCTACACCTTC. As protein: CASSLGTAVVHGYTF. J is TRBJ1-2 and V is TRBV5-1; 7 bases are a match to TRBD1. The length of the CDR3 is 15 residues. CDR1 and CDR2 from the germline V gene are SGHRS and YFSETQ. With V trimmed by 4 bases and J by 6 bases, 12 bases remained unmatched.

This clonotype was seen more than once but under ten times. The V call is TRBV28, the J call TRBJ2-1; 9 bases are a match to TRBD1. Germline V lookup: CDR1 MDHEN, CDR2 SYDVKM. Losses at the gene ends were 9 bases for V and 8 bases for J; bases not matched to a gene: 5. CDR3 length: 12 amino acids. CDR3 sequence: CASQQGAYEQFF. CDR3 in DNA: TGTGCCAGTCAACAGGGGGCCTATGAGCAGTTCTTC.